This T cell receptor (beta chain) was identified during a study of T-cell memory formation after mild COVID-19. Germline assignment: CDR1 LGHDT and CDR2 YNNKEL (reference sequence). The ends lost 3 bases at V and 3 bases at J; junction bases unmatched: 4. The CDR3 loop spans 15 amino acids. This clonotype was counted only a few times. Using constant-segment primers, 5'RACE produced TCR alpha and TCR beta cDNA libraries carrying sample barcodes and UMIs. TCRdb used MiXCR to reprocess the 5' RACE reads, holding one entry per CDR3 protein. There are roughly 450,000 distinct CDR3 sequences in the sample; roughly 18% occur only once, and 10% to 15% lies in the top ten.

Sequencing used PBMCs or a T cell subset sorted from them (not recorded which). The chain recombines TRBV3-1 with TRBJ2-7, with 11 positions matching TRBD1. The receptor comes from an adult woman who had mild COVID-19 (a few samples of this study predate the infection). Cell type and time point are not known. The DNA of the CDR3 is TGTGCCAGCAGCCATCTGGGACAGGGGGACTACGAGCAGTACTTC. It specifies CASSHLGQGDYEQYF.